Listed below are T cell receptor beta chains from one sample, sequenced in a study of shared clonotypes between healthy human individuals. Data came from immunoSEQ multiplex PCR; TCRdb stores just in-frame clones and leaves some out. Of 520,000 or so clones listed, 79% are singletons. What was sequenced was PBMCs. These receptors were obtained from a woman aged 40 to 50 in good health. Some clones in this sample may be carry-over from other donors' samples. Both conserved end residues are part of each CDR3. The order of the fields is J gene, D gene, clone size, V gene, CDR3 length, CDR3 protein, CDR3 DNA. The D gene is left open where the match is weak. Only part of the rows carry a size: once, few, many, or a class if the clone is expanded.

j_gene: TRBJ1-2; d_gene: TRBD1; abundance: .; v_gene: TRBV28; len: 15; CDR3aa: CASSPVGQGNPGYTF; CDR3nt: TGTGCCAGCAGTCCGGTAGGACAGGGTAACCCTGGCTACACCTTC
j_gene: TRBJ2-7; d_gene: .; abundance: .; v_gene: TRBV27; len: 15; CDR3aa: CASSYSYRANYEQYF; CDR3nt: TGTGCCAGCAGTTACTCATACCGGGCCAACTACGAGCAGTACTTC
j_gene: TRBJ2-1; d_gene: .; abundance: .; v_gene: TRBV19; len: 16; CDR3aa: CASSILTTNSYNEQFF; CDR3nt: TGTGCCAGTAGTATCTTGACTACCAACTCCTACAATGAGCAGTTCTTC
j_gene: TRBJ1-1; d_gene: TRBD1; abundance: .; v_gene: TRBV7-2; len: 15; CDR3aa: CASSPRTGDSTEAFF; CDR3nt: TGTGCCAGCAGCCCAAGGACAGGGGATAGCACTGAAGCTTTCTTT
j_gene: TRBJ2-3; d_gene: .; abundance: once; v_gene: TRBV20-1; len: 11; CDR3aa: CSARLSDTQYF; CDR3nt: TGCAGTGCTAGGCTCTCAGATACGCAGTATTTT
j_gene: TRBJ2-7; d_gene: .; abundance: once; v_gene: TRBV5-1; len: 12; CDR3aa: CASSGGTDEQYF; CDR3nt: TGCGCCAGCAGCGGGGGAACAGACGAGCAGTACTTC
j_gene: TRBJ2-5; d_gene: .; abundance: .; v_gene: TRBV27; len: 13; CDR3aa: CASSTRPWETQYF; CDR3nt: TGTGCCAGCAGCACCAGGCCTTGGGAGACCCAGTACTTC
j_gene: TRBJ2-3; d_gene: .; abundance: once; v_gene: TRBV4-3; len: 17; CDR3aa: CASSQGRPMFRTDTQYF; CDR3nt: TGCGCCAGCAGCCAGGGACGACCAATGTTCAGGACAGATACGCAGTATTTT
j_gene: TRBJ2-3; d_gene: TRBD2; abundance: .; v_gene: TRBV28; len: 15; CDR3aa: CASSSPGLAQDTQYF; CDR3nt: TGTGCCAGCAGTTCTCCGGGACTAGCCCAAGATACGCAGTATTTT
j_gene: TRBJ1-1; d_gene: TRBD1; abundance: .; v_gene: TRBV27; len: 14; CDR3aa: CASSSNRGLSEAFF; CDR3nt: TGTGCCAGCAGTTCAAACAGGGGGCTGTCTGAAGCTTTCTTT
j_gene: TRBJ2-6; d_gene: .; abundance: few; v_gene: TRBV18; len: 14; CDR3aa: CASSFASGANVLTF; CDR3nt: TGTGCCAGCTCGTTCGCCTCTGGGGCCAACGTCCTGACTTTC
j_gene: TRBJ2-7; d_gene: .; abundance: .; v_gene: TRBV19; len: 13; CDR3aa: CASRALSSYEQYF; CDR3nt: TGTGCCAGTAGGGCCTTGAGCTCCTACGAGCAGTACTTC
j_gene: TRBJ1-1; d_gene: TRBD1; abundance: once; v_gene: TRBV7-2; len: 14; CDR3aa: CASSSWDRSHKGFF; CDR3nt: TGTGCCAGCAGCTCGTGGGACAGGAGCCATAAAGGCTTCTTT
j_gene: TRBJ1-2; d_gene: .; abundance: .; v_gene: TRBV4-3; len: 13; CDR3aa: CASSQDWQGGYTF; CDR3nt: TGCGCCAGCAGCCAAGATTGGCAGGGTGGCTACACCTTC
j_gene: TRBJ1-4; d_gene: .; abundance: .; v_gene: TRBV19; len: 13; CDR3aa: CASNYGRPEKLFF; CDR3nt: TGTGCCAGTAATTACGGACGTCCAGAAAAACTGTTTTTT
j_gene: TRBJ1-1; d_gene: .; abundance: .; v_gene: TRBV2; len: 14; CDR3aa: CASSEWGRGTEAFF; CDR3nt: TGTGCCAGCAGTGAGTGGGGCCGGGGAACTGAAGCTTTCTTT
j_gene: TRBJ2-1; d_gene: TRBD2; abundance: .; v_gene: TRBV28; len: 14; CDR3aa: CATSAGGPLNEQFF; CDR3nt: TGTGCCACCTCCGCGGGAGGGCCATTGAATGAGCAGTTCTTC
j_gene: TRBJ2-7; d_gene: TRBD2; abundance: few; v_gene: TRBV30; len: 17; CDR3aa: CAWSTGTTSGRSYEQYF; CDR3nt: TGTGCCTGGAGTACTGGGACCACTAGCGGGAGGTCCTACGAGCAGTACTTC
j_gene: TRBJ2-7; d_gene: TRBD2; abundance: .; v_gene: TRBV2; len: 15; CDR3aa: CASSEGGGEAYEQYF; CDR3nt: TGTGCCAGCAGTGAAGGGGGGGGAGAGGCCTACGAGCAGTACTTC
j_gene: TRBJ2-7; d_gene: TRBD2; abundance: medium-sized; v_gene: TRBV18; len: 19; CDR3aa: CASSPPYSGLAGDLNEQYF; CDR3nt: TGTGCCAGCTCACCACCCTACTCGGGACTAGCGGGAGATTTGAACGAGCAGTACTTC
j_gene: TRBJ2-5; d_gene: TRBD2; abundance: .; v_gene: TRBV30; len: 12; CDR3aa: CACPGLADTQYF; CDR3nt: TGTGCCTGCCCCGGACTAGCGGATACCCAGTACTTC
j_gene: TRBJ1-1; d_gene: .; abundance: .; v_gene: TRBV29-1; len: 14; CDR3aa: CSVDRGLANTEAFF; CDR3nt: TGCAGCGTTGATCGGGGGCTGGCGAACACTGAAGCTTTCTTT
j_gene: TRBJ2-3; d_gene: TRBD2; abundance: .; v_gene: TRBV5-1; len: 19; CDR3aa: CASSPSGTSGPRRADTQYF; CDR3nt: TGCGCCAGCAGCCCAAGCGGGACTAGCGGCCCCAGGAGAGCAGATACGCAGTATTTT
j_gene: TRBJ1-3; d_gene: TRBD1; abundance: .; v_gene: TRBV6-6; len: 15; CDR3aa: CASSFGQGGGNTIYF; CDR3nt: TGTGCCAGCAGTTTCGGACAGGGAGGTGGAAACACCATATATTTT
j_gene: TRBJ2-7; d_gene: .; abundance: .; v_gene: TRBV6-1; len: 13; CDR3aa: CASSGERFYEQYF; CDR3nt: TGTGCCAGCAGTGGAGAACGGTTCTACGAGCAGTACTTC
j_gene: TRBJ2-5; d_gene: TRBD1; abundance: .; v_gene: TRBV11-3; len: 15; CDR3aa: CASSYYTGEQETQYF; CDR3nt: TGTGCCAGCAGCTATTATACAGGGGAACAAGAGACCCAGTACTTC
j_gene: TRBJ2-7; d_gene: .; abundance: once; v_gene: TRBV11-2; len: 14; CDR3aa: CASSLTGATYEQYF; CDR3nt: TGTGCCAGCAGCTTGACGGGAGCAACCTACGAGCAGTACTTC
j_gene: TRBJ2-1; d_gene: .; abundance: .; v_gene: TRBV7-3; len: 16; CDR3aa: CASSSTAQGFYNEQFF; CDR3nt: TGTGCCAGCAGCTCCACCGCCCAGGGATTCTACAATGAGCAGTTCTTC
j_gene: TRBJ2-1; d_gene: .; abundance: .; v_gene: TRBV7-9; len: 14; CDR3aa: CATDSESSYNEQFF; CDR3nt: TGTGCCACAGATAGCGAGAGCTCCTACAATGAGCAGTTCTTC
j_gene: TRBJ2-1; d_gene: TRBD2; abundance: .; v_gene: TRBV7-9; len: 13; CDR3aa: CASDPSGNGEQFF; CDR3nt: TGTGCCAGCGATCCTAGCGGGAATGGTGAGCAGTTCTTC
j_gene: TRBJ1-1; d_gene: .; abundance: .; v_gene: TRBV29-1; len: 11; CDR3aa: CSVAVNTEAFF; CDR3nt: TGCAGCGTTGCGGTGAACACTGAAGCTTTCTTT
j_gene: TRBJ1-1; d_gene: .; abundance: .; v_gene: TRBV2; len: 14; CDR3aa: CASSEIGVNTEAFF; CDR3nt: TGTGCCAGCAGTGAGATTGGGGTTAACACTGAAGCTTTCTTT
j_gene: TRBJ2-1; d_gene: TRBD2; abundance: .; v_gene: TRBV6-5; len: 14; CDR3aa: CASSLAGGRNEQFF; CDR3nt: TGTGCCAGCAGTCTAGCGGGAGGGCGGAATGAGCAGTTCTTC
j_gene: TRBJ2-1; d_gene: TRBD2; abundance: .; v_gene: TRBV10-1; len: 17; CDR3aa: CASSETRASGRAEEQFF; CDR3nt: TGCGCCAGCAGTGAGACTCGGGCTAGCGGGAGGGCCGAAGAGCAGTTCTTC
j_gene: TRBJ1-5; d_gene: TRBD1; abundance: .; v_gene: TRBV5-6; len: 15; CDR3aa: CASSLGPGGNQPQHF; CDR3nt: TGTGCCAGCAGCTTGGGGCCAGGGGGAAATCAGCCCCAGCATTTT
j_gene: TRBJ2-7; d_gene: .; abundance: .; v_gene: TRBV15; len: 15; CDR3aa: CATSRDIRRDYEQYF; CDR3nt: TGTGCCACCAGCAGAGATATAAGGAGGGACTACGAGCAGTACTTC
j_gene: TRBJ2-3; d_gene: .; abundance: .; v_gene: TRBV18; len: 14; CDR3aa: CASSLDQSTDTQYF; CDR3nt: TGTGCCAGCTCACTGGACCAGAGCACAGATACGCAGTATTTT
j_gene: TRBJ2-7; d_gene: TRBD1; abundance: .; v_gene: TRBV11-1; len: 15; CDR3aa: CASSLGDRGTYEQYF; CDR3nt: TGTGCCAGCAGCTTAGGGGACAGGGGCACCTACGAGCAGTACTTC
j_gene: TRBJ2-5; d_gene: .; abundance: .; v_gene: TRBV7-9; len: 12; CDR3aa: CASSLARETQYF; CDR3nt: TGTGCCAGCAGCTTAGCGAGGGAGACCCAGTACTTC
j_gene: TRBJ2-7; d_gene: .; abundance: .; v_gene: TRBV10-2; len: 16; CDR3aa: CASSGPPGQSSYEQYF; CDR3nt: TGCGCCAGCAGTGGACCCCCGGGCCAAAGCTCCTACGAGCAGTACTTC
j_gene: TRBJ2-5; d_gene: .; abundance: .; v_gene: TRBV5-1; len: 14; CDR3aa: CASSREASQETQYF; CDR3nt: TGCGCCAGCAGCCGAGAGGCCAGTCAAGAGACCCAGTACTTC
j_gene: TRBJ2-1; d_gene: TRBD1; abundance: .; v_gene: TRBV5-1; len: 13; CDR3aa: CASSWGQNNEQFF; CDR3nt: TGCGCCAGCAGCTGGGGACAGAACAATGAGCAGTTCTTC
j_gene: TRBJ2-7; d_gene: TRBD2; abundance: many; v_gene: TRBV6-1; len: 15; CDR3aa: CASSERLAGPYEQYF; CDR3nt: TGTGCCAGCAGTGAAAGGCTAGCGGGCCCCTACGAGCAGTACTTC
j_gene: TRBJ2-3; d_gene: .; abundance: .; v_gene: TRBV9; len: 16; CDR3aa: CASSVGINPTTDTQYF; CDR3nt: TGTGCCAGCAGCGTAGGGATTAATCCCACCACAGATACGCAGTATTTT
j_gene: TRBJ1-1; d_gene: TRBD1; abundance: many; v_gene: TRBV5-1; len: 15; CDR3aa: CASRLRQGRDTEAFF; CDR3nt: TGCGCCAGCAGATTGAGACAGGGACGGGACACTGAAGCTTTCTTT
j_gene: TRBJ2-2; d_gene: .; abundance: .; v_gene: TRBV7-3; len: 14; CDR3aa: CASSTPPNTGELFF; CDR3nt: TGTGCCAGCAGCACACCTCCGAACACCGGGGAGCTGTTTTTT
j_gene: TRBJ2-5; d_gene: TRBD2; abundance: .; v_gene: TRBV9; len: 12; CDR3aa: CASSTSRGTQYF; CDR3nt: TGTGCCAGCTCGACTAGCCGCGGGACCCAGTACTTC
j_gene: TRBJ2-1; d_gene: TRBD2; abundance: .; v_gene: TRBV28; len: 13; CDR3aa: CASAVGRENEQFF; CDR3nt: TGTGCCAGCGCGGTGGGGCGGGAGAATGAGCAGTTCTTC
j_gene: TRBJ2-1; d_gene: TRBD2; abundance: .; v_gene: TRBV5-1; len: 19; CDR3aa: CASSGRVAGGPSSYNEQFF; CDR3nt: TGCGCCAGCAGCGGTCGGGTAGCGGGAGGACCGAGCTCCTACAATGAGCAGTTCTTC
j_gene: TRBJ2-7; d_gene: TRBD2; abundance: .; v_gene: TRBV7-3; len: 15; CDR3aa: CASSQGLAGVNEQYF; CDR3nt: TGTGCCAGCAGCCAAGGACTAGCGGGAGTCAACGAGCAGTACTTC
j_gene: TRBJ1-2; d_gene: TRBD1; abundance: few; v_gene: TRBV30; len: 16; CDR3aa: CAWAKGTGRSLYGYTF; CDR3nt: TGTGCCTGGGCTAAGGGGACAGGTCGCTCCCTCTATGGCTACACCTTC
j_gene: TRBJ2-7; d_gene: .; abundance: .; v_gene: TRBV5-6; len: 14; CDR3aa: CASSPGGSFYEQYF; CDR3nt: TGTGCCAGCAGCCCGGGTGGGTCTTTCTACGAGCAGTACTTC
j_gene: TRBJ2-5; d_gene: TRBD2; abundance: .; v_gene: TRBV19; len: 15; CDR3aa: CASSIGLAVQETQYF; CDR3nt: TGTGCCAGTAGTATCGGACTAGCGGTACAAGAGACCCAGTACTTC
j_gene: TRBJ2-7; d_gene: TRBD1; abundance: .; v_gene: TRBV6-1; len: 14; CDR3aa: CASSYTQGTYEQYF; CDR3nt: TGTGCCAGCAGTTATACACAGGGGACCTACGAGCAGTACTTC
j_gene: TRBJ2-1; d_gene: TRBD2; abundance: .; v_gene: TRBV9; len: 15; CDR3aa: CASNLGTSGDNEQFF; CDR3nt: TGTGCCAGCAACCTCGGGACTAGCGGGGACAATGAGCAGTTCTTC
j_gene: TRBJ1-1; d_gene: .; abundance: .; v_gene: TRBV7-8; len: 13; CDR3aa: CASAGTVNTEAFF; CDR3nt: TGTGCCAGCGCGGGAACAGTGAACACTGAAGCTTTCTTT
j_gene: TRBJ2-7; d_gene: TRBD2; abundance: .; v_gene: TRBV27; len: 15; CDR3aa: CASSPRGGAIYEQYF; CDR3nt: TGTGCCAGCAGTCCCCGGGGAGGGGCGATCTACGAGCAGTACTTC
j_gene: TRBJ1-1; d_gene: .; abundance: .; v_gene: TRBV11-2; len: 14; CDR3aa: CASSLGREITEAFF; CDR3nt: TGTGCCAGCAGCTTAGGCAGGGAAATCACTGAAGCTTTCTTT
j_gene: TRBJ2-2; d_gene: .; abundance: .; v_gene: TRBV5-1; len: 14; CDR3aa: CASSGELVSGELFF; CDR3nt: TGCGCCAGCAGCGGCGAGCTAGTATCCGGGGAGCTGTTTTTT
j_gene: TRBJ1-4; d_gene: .; abundance: few; v_gene: TRBV30; len: 13; CDR3aa: CAWSGQENEKLFF; CDR3nt: TGTGCCTGGAGTGGACAGGAGAATGAAAAACTGTTTTTT